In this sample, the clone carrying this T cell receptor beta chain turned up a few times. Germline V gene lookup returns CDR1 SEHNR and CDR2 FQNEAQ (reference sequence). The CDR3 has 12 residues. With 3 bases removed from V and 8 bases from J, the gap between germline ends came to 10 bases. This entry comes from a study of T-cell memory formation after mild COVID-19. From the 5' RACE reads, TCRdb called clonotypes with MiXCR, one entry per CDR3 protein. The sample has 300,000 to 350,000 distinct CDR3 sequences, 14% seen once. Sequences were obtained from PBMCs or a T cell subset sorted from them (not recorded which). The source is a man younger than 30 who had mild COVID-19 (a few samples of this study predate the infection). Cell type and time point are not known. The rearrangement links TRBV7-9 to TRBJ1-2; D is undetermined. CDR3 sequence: CASSLGRKGYTF. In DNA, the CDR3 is TGTGCCAGCAGCTTGGGCCGGAAAGGCTACACCTTC.